These 27 T cell receptor beta chains share one sample of origin, sequenced in a study of PD-L1 blockade in urothelial cancer. As to time point: peripheral blood 6 weeks after treatment start. Sequenced by immunoSEQ multiplex PCR; TCRdb stores in-frame clones only, minus some. This sample has about 90,000 clones; approximately 82% occur once, and the top ten carry 8.4%. The input for sequencing was PBMCs, taken around atezolizumab (anti-PD-L1) treatment. Every receptor here comes from a man between 65 and 85 years old with urothelial cancer.

The chain has TRBV5-1 and TRBJ2-5, with 7 bases that match TRBD1. The J call may not be correct, given that the DNA end is closer to TRBJ2-7. Germline values: CDR1 SGHRS, CDR2 YFSETQ. The CDR3 is 14 amino acids. The CDR3, as DNA: TGCGCCAGTCAGAGGATGACAGGGAATTACGAGCAGTACTTC. Encoded protein: CASQRMTGNYEQYF.

The chain carries TRBV29-1 and TRBJ2-3; 7 bases are a match to TRBD2. The germline V gene encodes CDR1 SQVTM and CDR2 ANQGSEA. The V segment lost 3 bases and the J segment 10 bases; nucleotides outside the gene matches: 4. This CDR3 has 11 amino acids. The CDR3 is CSVDFLAAQYF. The CDR3 nucleotides read TGCAGCGTTGATTTTCTAGCGGCGCAGTATTTT.

The chain joins TRBV29-1 to TRBJ2-7, with D tentatively TRBD2 (5 bases). This CDR3 is 12 amino acids long. Trimming shortened V by 6 bases and J by 4 bases, and 13 bases separated the two germline ends. In germline, CDR1 is SQVTM, CDR2 ANQGSEA. The CDR3 reads CSVRPRGYEQYF. Here the CDR3 DNA reads TGCAGCGTCAGGCCTCGGGGTTACGAGCAGTACTTC.

V and J are TRBV6-7 and TRBJ2-2, with TRBD2 identical over 13 bases. Being an ORF, TRBV6-7 has a function that is uncertain. J lost 1 base, V lost 5 bases, and 7 bases had no gene match. CDR3 length equals 18 residues. The CDR3 region is CASSRRLAGGLNTGELFF. The CDR3 nucleotides are TGTGCCAGCAGTCGTCGACTAGCGGGGGGTCTGAACACCGGGGAGCTGTTTTTT.

The V call is TRBV18, the J call TRBJ2-5; TRBD1 aligns across 8 bases. This CDR3 region has 15 residues. Looked up from germline, CDR1 is KGHSH and CDR2 is LQKENI. The V and J ends lost 3 bases and 1 base, in that order; junction bases with no gene match: 4. CDR3 amino acids: CASSPAGTGQETQYF. CDR3 coding DNA: TGTGCCAGCTCACCTGCCGGGACAGGCCAAGAGACCCAGTACTTC.

This clone was recorded only once. V gene TRBV29-1 combines with J gene TRBJ2-2; D may be TRBD1 (5 bases). CDR1 and CDR2 from the germline V gene are SQVTM and ANQGSEA. Trimming removed 5 bases at V and 2 bases at J, with 12 bases between. CDR3 length equals 14 residues. The CDR3 here is CSVRWQGNTGELFF. The CDR3 DNA is TGCAGCGTTAGGTGGCAGGGAAACACCGGGGAGCTGTTTTTT.

The V call is TRBV7-9, the J call TRBJ2-7; TRBD1 aligns across 8 bases. Looked up from germline, CDR1 is SEHNR and CDR2 is FQNEAQ (reference sequence). The V gene end was trimmed by 1 base and the J gene end by 5 bases; junction bases not matched to a gene: 16. The CDR3 is 18 amino acids. As DNA, the CDR3 is TGTGCCAGCAGCTTAGACGTTTTTAAGGACAGGGAAGGCAACGAGCAGTACTTC. Its protein is CASSLDVFKDREGNEQYF.

The gene calls are TRBV19 and TRBJ2-6; possibly TRBD1 for D (5 bases). The CDR3 spans 17 residues. Germline V lookup: CDR1 LNHDA, CDR2 SQIVND (reference sequence). Trimming cost V 9 bases and J 2 bases, with 20 bases left between them. The CDR3 reads CARRIDRRGPGANVLTF. Written as DNA, the CDR3 is TGTGCCAGGAGAATCGACAGACGAGGTCCTGGGGCCAACGTCCTGACTTTC.

This chain connects TRBV28 to TRBJ2-2; 10 bases map to TRBD2. In germline, CDR1 is MDHEN, CDR2 SYDVKM. This CDR3 is 16 amino acids long. V trimming: 6 bases; J trimming: 0 bases; junction bases outside the gene matches: 4. CDR3 loop: CASRVAGGPNTGELFF. The DNA for the CDR3 is TGTGCCAGCAGGGTAGCGGGAGGACCGAACACCGGGGAGCTGTTTTTT.

In nucleotides, the CDR3 is TGTGCCAGCAGCCGTCATTTGGCAGGGACCGGGGAGCTGTTTTTT. Its translation: CASSRHLAGTGELFF. The chain links TRBV7-3 to TRBJ2-2; weak D call: TRBD1 (5 bases). Germline CDR1 SGHTA, CDR2 FQGTGA. This CDR3 region has 15 residues. V was cut by 5 bases and J by 5 bases, with 15 bases left in between. The variable domain in full, with the rest retrieved from reference TRBV7-3 and TRBJ2-2, is GAGVSQTPSNKVTEKGKYVELRCDPISGHTALYWYRQSLGQGPEFLIYFQGTGAADDSGLPNDRFFAVRPEGSVSTLKIQRTERGDSAVYLCASSRHLAGTGELFFGEGSRLTVL.

The V call is TRBV11-2, the J call TRBJ1-5; the match to TRBD1 covers 9 bases. V was pared by 4 bases and J by 5 bases, with 3 bases of the junction left unmatched. This CDR3 region has 14 residues. The germline V gene has CDR1 SGHAT and CDR2 FQNNGV. The CDR3 DNA reads as TGTGCCAGCAGCTCGGGACAGGGTGATCAGCCCCAGCATTTT. Translation: CASSSGQGDQPQHF. The complete variable domain, with remaining parts taken from reference TRBV11-2 and TRBJ1-5, reads EAGVAQSPRYKIIEKRQSVAFWCNPISGHATLYWYQQILGQGPKLLIQFQNNGVVDDSQLPKDRFSAERLKGVDSTLKIQPAKLEDSAVYLCASSSGQGDQPQHFGDGTRLSIL.

There are a few counts of this clone. The chain is built from TRBV5-6 and TRBJ2-2; 7 bases align to TRBD1. The CDR3 runs to 15 residues. In germline, CDR1 is SGHDT, CDR2 YYEEEE. J was trimmed by 0 bases and V by 4 bases; bases with no gene match: 3. CDR3 protein: CASSRGTANTGELFF. DNA of the CDR3: TGTGCCAGCAGCAGAGGGACAGCGAACACCGGGGAGCTGTTTTTT.

V gene TRBV5-1 combines with J gene TRBJ2-1, with 12 bases identical to TRBD1. The CDR3 contains 15 residues. The germline V gene has CDR1 SGHRS and CDR2 YFSETQ. J gave up 7 bases and V 4 bases, and 6 bases lay outside the gene matches. The CDR3 loop reads CASSPGQGAGNEQFF. In nucleotides, the CDR3 is TGCGCCAGCAGCCCGGGACAGGGGGCTGGGAATGAGCAGTTCTTC.

The genes are TRBV2 and TRBJ1-1; TRBD1 agrees at 10 bases. Germline-derived CDR1 and CDR2 are SNHLY and FYNNEI. The J segment lost 1 base and the V segment lost 8 bases, leaving 7 bases of the junction unmatched. The length of the CDR3 is 15 residues. The CDR3 DNA reads TGTGCCAGCGGGGACAGGGGAAGAGGGAACACTGAAGCTTTCTTT. Translated, it gives CASGDRGRGNTEAFF.

V usage is TRBV6-6 and J usage is TRBJ1-2; D is unresolved. The V gene lost 2 bases and the J gene lost 1 base, with 11 bases spanning the gap. Germline values: CDR1 MNHNY, CDR2 SVGAGI (reference sequence). The CDR3 sequence is 15 residues long. Written as DNA, the CDR3 is TGTGCCAGCAGTTACGTGGCTCGGGATAACTATGGCTACACCTTC. Translating it yields CASSYVARDNYGYTF.

The gene calls are TRBV7-2 and TRBJ2-7; the D is unclear. Germline-derived CDR1 and CDR2 are SGHTA and FQGNSA. The CDR3 totals 12 residues. Trimming shortened V by 1 base and J by 7 bases, and 8 bases separated the two germline ends. Here the CDR3 reads CASSLGSGEQYF. DNA of the CDR3: TGTGCCAGCAGCTTAGGATCGGGTGAGCAGTACTTC.

The chain links TRBV19 to TRBJ1-5, with a weak D call TRBD1 (5 bases). The CDR3 runs 13 residues. Trimming stripped 4 bases from V and 7 bases from J, with 11 bases between. CDR1 LNHDA and CDR2 SQIVND come from the germline V gene (reference sequence). DNA for the CDR3: TGTGCCAGTAGTACTCAGGGTCTCCAGCCCCAGCATTTT. Protein: CASSTQGLQPQHF.

The DNA for the CDR3 is TGTGCCAGTAGTGCTCCCCGAAGGACACTCAACTATGGCTACACCTTC. It codes for CASSAPRRTLNYGYTF. V and J are TRBV19 and TRBJ1-2; perhaps TRBD1 as D (5 bases). Looked up from germline, CDR1 is LNHDA and CDR2 is SQIVND (reference sequence). The CDR3 extends over 16 amino acids. V was clipped by 5 bases and J by 2 bases, with 18 bases between them.

The genes are TRBV14 and TRBJ2-3; 10 bases agree with TRBD1. The CDR3 is 17 residues long. Germline trimming cut 4 bases from V and 2 bases from J; bases unmatched to any gene: 9. Germline loops: CDR1 SGHDN, CDR2 FVKESK. The CDR3 DNA reads as TGTGCCAGCAGCCGCCCGGGGACAGGGGCAAACACAGATACGCAGTATTTT. Translating gives CASSRPGTGANTDTQYF.

The chain recombines TRBV11-2 with TRBJ2-7; 7 bases align to TRBD2. The CDR3 loop spans 13 amino acids. Germline V lookup: CDR1 SGHAT, CDR2 FQNNGV. J lost 4 bases, V lost 8 bases, and 8 bases had no gene match. CDR3 residues: CASEHPSGYEQYF. CDR3 DNA: TGTGCCAGCGAACATCCTAGCGGATACGAGCAGTACTTC.

This clone was detected a few times. This chain joins TRBV10-2 and TRBJ1-6; maybe TRBD1 (5 bases). Germline V gives CDR1 WSHSY, CDR2 SAAADI. The CDR3 covers 12 residues. Trimming removed 7 bases at V and 9 bases at J, with 10 bases between. CDR3 in amino acids: CASTERGSPLHF. CDR3 coding DNA: TGCGCCAGCACCGAAAGGGGTTCACCCCTCCACTTT.

V and J are TRBV5-1 and TRBJ2-2; 10 nucleotides agree with TRBD1. The CDR3 has 15 amino acids. V lost 0 bases, J lost 6 bases, and 2 bases stayed unmatched. The germline CDR1 and CDR2 sequences are SGHRS and YFSETQ. CDR3 DNA: TGCGCCAGCAGCTTGGGTGGACAGGGGGCCGGGGAGCTGTTTTTT. This sequence encodes CASSLGGQGAGELFF.

The rearrangement links TRBV27 to TRBJ1-2; D may be TRBD1 (6 bases). Germline V gene sequence: CDR1 MNHEY, CDR2 SMNVEV (reference sequence). The CDR3 extends over 13 amino acids. Trimming removed 6 bases from V and 7 bases from J, with 15 bases in between. CDR3 nucleotides: TGTGCCAGCAGGCCAGGGGTGCAGAGTGGCTACACCTTC. It specifies CASRPGVQSGYTF.

The J gene is TRBJ2-7, the V gene TRBV28; 7 bases fit TRBD2. From germline, CDR1 is MDHEN and CDR2 SYDVKM. After removal of 4 bases from V and 4 bases from J, the junction contained 1 base not matched to a gene. The CDR3 extends over 12 amino acids. This CDR3 reads CASSSGGYEQYF. In nucleotides, the CDR3 is TGTGCCAGCAGTTCCGGGGGGTACGAGCAGTACTTC. The entire variable domain, with the rest obtained from reference TRBV28 and TRBJ2-7, is as follows: DVKVTQSSRYLVKRTGEKVFLECVQDMDHENMFWYRQDPGLGLRLIYFSYDVKMKEKGDIPEGYSVSREKKERFSLILESASTNQTSMYLCASSSGGYEQYFGPGTRLTVT.

The genes are TRBV12-2 and TRBJ2-3; the table names TRBD2, a call not compared with the DNA. TRBV12-2 has pseudogene status. The CDR3 loop spans 14 amino acids. This CDR3 reads CARIAGGRTDTQYF. CDR3 DNA sequence: TGTGCAAGGATTGCGGGGGGGCGCACAGATACGCAGTATTTT.

The chain employs TRBV19 and TRBJ2-7; D is perhaps TRBD1 (5 bases). V was shortened by 7 bases and J by 0 bases, with 16 bases between the two germline ends. CDR1 is LNHDA and CDR2 is SQIVND in the germline V gene (reference sequence). The CDR3 runs to 15 residues. CDR3 region: CASTQRAGSSYEQYF. DNA for the CDR3: TGTGCCAGTACCCAAAGGGCAGGGTCCTCCTACGAGCAGTACTTC.

The chain combines TRBV19 with TRBJ1-2; 10 bases are a match to TRBD1. This CDR3 has 14 residues. V shed 10 bases and J 4 bases; nucleotides not matched to a gene: 9. The germline V gene has CDR1 LNHDA and CDR2 SQIVND (reference sequence). CDR3 protein: CATSDRGQIYGYTF. Written as DNA, the CDR3 is TGTGCCACCTCCGACAGGGGGCAAATCTATGGCTACACCTTC. Filled out from reference TRBV19 and TRBJ1-2, the complete variable domain reads DGGITQSPKYLFRKEGQNVTLSCEQNLNHDAMYWYRQDPGQGLRLIYYSQIVNDFQKGDIAEGYSVSREKKESFPLTVTSAQKNPTAFYLCATSDRGQIYGYTFGSGTRLTVV.